This T cell receptor (beta chain) was documented in a study of tumor-infiltrating lymphocytes in primary liver carcinoma. The template, approximately 500 ng total RNA, yielded TCR beta cDNA made with a constant-region primer. It was through three nested multiplex PCR rounds of slightly modified ARM-PCR that TCR beta libraries arose. TCRdb fed the multiplex PCR reads into MiXCR, producing one record per CDR3 protein. The sample records 40,000 to 55,000 distinct CDR3 sequences, around 77% being singletons. Without any cell sorting, roughly 20-30 mg of bulk tissue yielded co-extracted RNA and DNA. This clonotype was observed at least ten times. The sequence was obtained from a man aged 40-49 years with primary liver carcinoma and hepatitis B virus infection. What was sequenced was liver tumor tissue from sampling region 5. Sample subset: tumor region T5, tumor centre.

The CDR3 reads CASRWGGGSGVDGYTF. The DNA of the CDR3 is TGTGCCAGCCGATGGGGAGGGGGATCAGGGGTGGATGGCTACACCTTC. V is TRBV28 and J is TRBJ1-2, with TRBD1 as a possible D gene (6 bases). The CDR3 runs 16 residues. CDR1 and CDR2 from the germline V gene are MDHEN and SYDVKM. With 8 bases removed from V and 6 bases from J, the gap between germline ends came to 25 bases.